This T cell receptor (beta chain) stems from a study of follicular helper T cells after annual influenza vaccination. The ends were cut back, 0 bases at V and 1 base at J, with 16 bases in the middle. The CDR3 length is 19 residues. The V gene's germline CDR1 is MNHNS and CDR2 SASEGT. Time point described: 2014-2015 season, pre-vaccination. Libraries were prepared by immunoSEQ multiplex PCR; TCRdb keeps only in-frame clonotypes and omits some of them. The table has 25,000 to 35,000 clones, approximately 80% seen once. The TCR comes from an adult who received the influenza vaccine. Sequenced here: CXCR5+ CD38- circulating T follicular helper cells from blood, sampled on the day of influenza vaccination. Indicated subset: circulating Tfh, non-naive CD4+CXCR5+PD-1+ (ICOS+CD38+ or ICOS-CD38-). This chain joins TRBV6-1 and TRBJ2-6; D may be TRBD2 (7 bases). This CDR3 reads CASSEAFGGARSGANVLTF. The CDR3 nucleotides read TGTGCCAGCAGTGAAGCCTTTGGGGGGGCGCGGTCTGGGGCCAACGTCCTGACTTTC.